What follows are 21 T cell receptor beta chains derived from one specimen sequenced in a study of T cell repertoires in aging, cancer and after chemotherapy. Rearranged V-D-J TRB sequences were amplified with a mixed TRB-A/B primer pool. TCRdb fed the multiplex PCR reads into MiXCR, producing one record per CDR3 protein. This table has roughly 6,200 distinct CDR3 sequences, 30% appearing once. Peripheral blood genomic DNA, not sorted cells or RNA, was the template. The sequencing input was blood. Source of these receptors: a human donor with a blood cancer.

This clonotype is labeled as medium-sized. The rearrangement links TRBV6-4 to TRBJ2-2; D might be TRBD1 (5 bases). The CDR3 runs 13 residues. Trimming removed 4 bases at V and 3 bases at J, with 6 bases between. In germline, CDR1 is MRHNA, CDR2 SNTAGT. The CDR3, as DNA: TGTGCCAGCAGTGCCAGGGACACCGGGGAGCTGTTTTTT. Encoded protein: CASSARDTGELFF.

This clonotype was detected only a few times. The chain employs TRBV7-2 and TRBJ2-6, with D possibly matching TRBD2 (5 bases). CDR3 size: 14 residues. V lost 6 bases to trimming and J lost 2 bases, with 8 bases between them. CDR1 is SGHTA and CDR2 is FQGNSA in the germline V gene. Here the CDR3 DNA reads TGTGCCAGCAGTCTAGCCCCTGGGGCCAACGTCCTGACTTTC. As protein: CASSLAPGANVLTF.

This clonotype was found a few times. The rearrangement joins TRBV18 to TRBJ1-6; 7 bases line up with TRBD1. There are 17 residues in the CDR3. V trimming: 3 bases; J trimming: 0 bases; junction bases outside the gene matches: 5. Germline values: CDR1 KGHSH, CDR2 LQKENI. CDR3 sequence (DNA): TGTGCCAGCTCACCGGACAGGTGGAGCTCCTATAATTCACCCCTCCACTTT. This translates into CASSPDRWSSYNSPLHF.

Only a few counts were recorded for this clonotype. V gene TRBV18 combines with J gene TRBJ1-6; D may be TRBD1 (5 bases). Germline V CDR1 and CDR2: KGHSH, LQKENI. Trimming cost V 3 bases and J 0 bases, with 18 bases left between them. The CDR3 totals 19 residues. Here the CDR3 DNA reads TGTGCCAGCTCACCGGGGGTTCCTTATGGGAGCTCCTATAATTCACCCCTCCACTTT. This sequence encodes CASSPGVPYGSSYNSPLHF.

This clonotype came up a few times. V gene TRBV5-1 combines with J gene TRBJ2-7; 12 bases are a match to TRBD2. The junction had 9 bases not matched to a gene; V was cut back by 4 bases and J by 4 bases. This CDR3 comprises 16 residues. Germline CDR1 and CDR2: SGHRS and YFSETQ. CDR3: CASSATLAGGTYEQYF. The CDR3 DNA follows: TGCGCCAGCAGCGCGACTCTAGCGGGAGGGACTTACGAGCAGTACTTC.

This clonotype occurred a few times. This chain links TRBV6-6 with TRBJ1-4; D may be TRBD1 (6 bases). The V end lost 2 bases, the J end lost 8 bases, and 12 bases lay between the germline ends. Germline assignment: CDR1 MNHNY and CDR2 SVGAGI (reference sequence). The CDR3 loop spans 14 amino acids. In DNA form, the CDR3 reads TGTGCCAGCAGTTACAGGGGGAAGGGAGAAAAACTGTTTTTT. It yields the protein CASSYRGKGEKLFF.

This clonotype occurred a few times. The CDR3 reads CSARTSGNRGETQYF. DNA for the CDR3: TGCAGTGCCAGGACTAGCGGGAATAGGGGGGAGACCCAGTACTTC. The J gene is TRBJ2-5, the V gene TRBV20-1; 12 bases agree with TRBD2. Germline loops: CDR1 DFQATT, CDR2 SNEGSKA (reference sequence). V was pared by 6 bases and J by 5 bases, with 10 bases of the junction left unmatched. This CDR3 region has 15 residues.

Of note for this clonotype: A much larger clone lies a single base off, so this may be a read error. The chain recombines TRBV18 with TRBJ2-3; no clear D. Trimming removed 3 bases from V and 1 base from J, with 5 bases in between. The CDR3 spans 13 residues. Germline V gene sequence: CDR1 KGHSH, CDR2 LQKENI. The CDR3 protein is CASSPAGTDTQYF. The CDR3, as DNA: TGTGCCAGCTCACCCGCCGGCACAGATACGCAGTATTTT.

By its share, this clonotype is medium-sized. The rearrangement links TRBV5-6 to TRBJ2-1, with 12 bases lining up with TRBD2. Unmatched junction bases numbered 16, after V lost 0 bases and J lost 0 bases. The CDR3 spans 22 residues. In germline, CDR1 is SGHDT, CDR2 YYEEEE. The CDR3 here is CASSLAIERLAGVLSSYNEQFF. The CDR3 DNA reads TGTGCCAGCAGCTTGGCCATAGAAAGACTAGCGGGAGTGCTAAGCTCCTACAATGAGCAGTTCTTC.

V usage is TRBV6-2 or TRBV6-3 and J usage is TRBJ2-4; perhaps TRBD2 as D (6 bases). The V end was cut by 5 bases, the J end by 0 bases, with 11 bases between. The germline CDR1 and CDR2 sequences are MNHEY and SVGEGT. The CDR3 length is 15 residues. CDR3 bases: TGTGCCAGCAGTGGGAGGTCTCTAGCCAAAAACATTCAGTACTTC. Its protein is CASSGRSLAKNIQYF.

The V gene is TRBV4-2, the J gene TRBJ2-7; the match to TRBD2 covers 10 bases. Trimming removed 10 bases from V and 1 base from J; junction bases left unmatched: 13. This CDR3 region has 16 residues. Per the germline V gene, CDR1 is LGHNA and CDR2 is YNFKEQ. The CDR3 DNA reads TGTGCCATTGGGCGGCTAGCGGGAGACGGATCCTACGAGCAGTACTTC. Its translation: CAIGRLAGDGSYEQYF.

By share, this clonotype ranks as medium-sized (0.01 to 0.1%). The rearrangement links TRBV15 to TRBJ2-2, with D unclear. Germline V gene lookup returns CDR1 LNHNV and CDR2 YYDKDF (reference sequence). V gave up 5 bases and J gave up 6 bases, with 13 bases separating them. The CDR3 spans 14 residues. The CDR3 reads CATSLRPNSGELFF. The DNA for the CDR3 is TGTGCCACCAGCCTGAGACCTAACTCCGGGGAGCTGTTTTTT.

This clonotype is medium-sized in the sample. V is TRBV6-2 or TRBV6-3 and J is TRBJ1-2; no clear D gene. This CDR3 region has 13 residues. The germline V gene encodes CDR1 MNHEY and CDR2 SVGEGT. V was trimmed by 5 bases and J by 0 bases, leaving 7 bases between them. The CDR3 is CASSRMSNYGYTF. As DNA, the CDR3 is TGTGCCAGCAGTAGAATGTCTAACTATGGCTACACCTTC.

This clonotype is termed medium-sized. V usage is TRBV19 and J usage is TRBJ2-7; D is unclear. The CDR3 consists of 15 residues. Trimming stripped 6 bases from V and 0 bases from J, with 15 bases between. Germline lookup yields CDR1 LNHDA and CDR2 SQIVND (reference sequence). DNA of the CDR3: TGTGCCAGTAGCAAGGTCGAGACCAGCTCCTACGAGCAGTACTTC. It yields the protein CASSKVETSSYEQYF.

This clonotype ranks as medium-sized (0.01 to 0.1%). The chain uses TRBV13 and TRBJ2-1; D call uncertain. The germline V gene has CDR1 PRHDT and CDR2 FYEKMQ (reference sequence). CDR3 length equals 13 residues. Trimming removed 5 bases from V and 0 bases from J, with 5 bases in between. The DNA of the CDR3 is TGTGCCAGCAGCCCCCCCTCCTACAATGAGCAGTTCTTC. Translating it yields CASSPPSYNEQFF.

This clonotype was detected a few times. The chain has TRBV27 and TRBJ2-1; D unclear. The CDR3 is 15 amino acids. V was pared by 0 bases and J by 0 bases, with 6 bases between. The germline CDR1 and CDR2 sequences are MNHEY and SMNVEV (reference sequence). The CDR3 loop is CASSLSWSSYNEQFF. The CDR3 DNA reads TGTGCCAGCAGTTTATCATGGTCCTCCTACAATGAGCAGTTCTTC.

This clonotype is classed as large. The chain is built from TRBV6-1 and TRBJ2-2; 12 positions agree with TRBD2. The CDR3 is 15 amino acids. Germline V gene sequence: CDR1 MNHNS, CDR2 SASEGT. The J segment lost 6 bases and the V segment lost 2 bases, leaving 1 base of the junction unmatched. DNA for the CDR3: TGTGCCAGCAGTGAACTAGCGGGAGGGCCCGGGGAGCTGTTTTTT. Protein: CASSELAGGPGELFF.

This clonotype was counted between two and nine times. This chain joins TRBV7-9 and TRBJ2-1; 9 positions agree with TRBD1. The J segment lost 4 bases and the V segment lost 5 bases, leaving 0 bases of the junction unmatched. The CDR3 has 13 amino acids. Germline CDR1 SEHNR, CDR2 FQNEAQ (reference sequence). This chain's CDR3 is CASSGTGYNEQFF. The DNA for the CDR3 is TGTGCCAGCAGCGGGACAGGGTACAATGAGCAGTTCTTC.

This sequence joins TRBV13 and TRBJ2-5; D is unclear. V lost 4 bases to trimming and J lost 2 bases, with 11 bases between them. CDR3 length equals 14 residues. Germline V CDR1 and CDR2: PRHDT, FYEKMQ (reference sequence). CDR3 nucleotides: TGTGCCAGCAGCTCGGACGAAACACAAGAGACCCAGTACTTC. This encodes CASSSDETQETQYF.

The chain couples TRBV14 to TRBJ1-6, with TRBD1 matching 7 bases. V shed 4 bases and J 12 bases; nucleotides not matched to a gene: 6. CDR3 size: 13 residues. Germline V CDR1 and CDR2: SGHDN, FVKESK. The CDR3 bases are TGTGCCAGCAGCCCTTACAGGGGTGGACCCCTCCACTTT. This sequence encodes CASSPYRGGPLHF.

This clonotype rates as medium-sized. This chain uses TRBV5-6 with TRBJ2-3; D is unresolved. The CDR3 sequence is 12 residues long. The V gene's germline CDR1 is SGHDT and CDR2 YYEEEE. Trimming took off 0 bases at V and 4 bases at J, with 3 bases between the two ends. The CDR3 bases are TGTGCCAGCAGCTTGGGTGCAGATACGCAGTATTTT. Amino acid sequence: CASSLGADTQYF.